What follows are 18 T cell receptor beta chains derived from one specimen sequenced in a study of T cell responses to AZD1222 COVID-19 vaccine. Assay used: immunoSEQ multiplex PCR; TCRdb lists only in-frame clones, some missing. The table shows over 100,000 clones, with about 90% occurring only once. The material sequenced was peripheral blood, taken on day 0 of AZD1222 vaccination. Receptors were obtained from an adult in good health.

The V gene is TRBV6-1, the J gene TRBJ1-4; D is perhaps TRBD1 (6 bases). CDR3 size: 16 residues. The V and J ends lost 3 bases and 10 bases respectively, with 21 bases between them. Per the germline V gene, CDR1 is MNHNS and CDR2 is SASEGT. The CDR3 spells CASSEGFAGGYGKLFF. CDR3 sequence (DNA): TGTGCCAGCAGTGAGGGGTTTGCCGGGGGCTATGGAAAACTGTTTTTT.

The chain employs TRBV20-1 and TRBJ2-1, with 9 bases aligning to TRBD1. The germline CDR1 and CDR2 sequences are DFQATT and SNEGSKA (reference sequence). The CDR3 runs to 17 residues. The J segment lost 0 bases and the V segment lost 3 bases, leaving 9 bases of the junction unmatched. The CDR3 nucleotides read TGCAGTGCTAGTACAGGGGGCATCTATTTCTCCTACAATGAGCAGTTCTTC. It is translated as CSASTGGIYFSYNEQFF.

About this clone: Other DNA sequences in this specimen translate into the identical CDR3. CDR3 nucleotides: TGCGCCAGCAGCCTGGGACAGGGTAACACCATATATTTT. Its translation: CASSLGQGNTIYF. This chain joins TRBV5-1 and TRBJ1-3; 9 bases are shared with TRBD1. CDR3 size: 13 residues. Trimming took 4 bases from V and 7 from J; bases not matched to a gene: 3. Germline CDR1 and CDR2: SGHRS and YFSETQ. The full variable domain, with the rest looked up from reference TRBV5-1 and TRBJ1-3, is KAGVTQTPRYLIKTRGQQVTLSCSPISGHRSVSWYQQTPGQGLQFLFEYFSETQRNKGNFPGRFSGRQFSNSRSEMNVSTLELGDSALYLCASSLGQGNTIYFGEGSWLTVV.

This clone was seen once. The CDR3 region is CAISGEINYGYTF. The CDR3 DNA follows: TGTGCCATCAGTGGAGAGATTAACTATGGCTACACCTTC. V is TRBV10-3 and J is TRBJ1-2; D unclear. Deletions cut 4 bases from V and 1 base from J, with 7 bases between. This CDR3 is built from 13 residues. CDR1 and CDR2 (germline): ENHRY, SYGVKD.

The CDR3 reads CASSQSSGGGYGYTF. CDR3 bases: TGCGCCAGCAGCCAATCCAGCGGGGGCGGCTATGGCTACACCTTC. V usage is TRBV4-1 and J usage is TRBJ1-2; weak D call: TRBD1 (6 bases). Germline V lookup: CDR1 MGHRA, CDR2 YSYEKL. This CDR3 contains 15 residues. V gave up 2 bases and J gave up 4 bases, with 14 bases separating them.

Remarks on this clone: Other DNA sequences from this sample encode an identical CDR3 as well. In DNA form, the CDR3 reads TGTGCCAGCAGTACAGGGCCGTATGGCTACACCTTC. This sequence encodes CASSTGPYGYTF. V gene TRBV27 combines with J gene TRBJ1-2; weak D call: TRBD1 (6 bases). This CDR3 is 12 amino acids long. Per germline, CDR1 MNHEY and CDR2 SMNVEV (reference sequence). V lost 5 bases to trimming and J lost 5 bases, with 9 bases between them.

V and J are TRBV6-1 and TRBJ1-5; D might be TRBD1 (5 bases). The CDR3 has 14 amino acids. Looked up from germline, CDR1 is MNHNS and CDR2 is SASEGT. Trimming took off 1 base at V and 2 bases at J, with 6 bases between the two ends. CDR3 coding DNA: TGTGCCAGCAGTGAAGGGGGGGGCAATCAGCCCCAGCATTTT. This gives the protein CASSEGGGNQPQHF.

The chain combines TRBV6-5 with TRBJ1-1; the D is unclear. The V gene's germline CDR1 is MNHEY and CDR2 SVGAGI. V lost 6 bases and J lost 0, with 14 bases in between. This CDR3 spans 15 amino acids. CDR3 in DNA: TGTGCCAGCAGGCTACAGCGTTCGGTGAACACTGAAGCTTTCTTT. This sequence encodes CASRLQRSVNTEAFF.

The chain has TRBV19 and TRBJ1-2, with D possibly matching TRBD1 (5 bases). The CDR3 consists of 16 residues. CDR1 is LNHDA, CDR2 SQIVND, per germline (reference sequence). V lost 7 bases and J lost 2, with 20 bases in between. CDR3 protein: CASTQEGIGSNYGYTF. The CDR3, as DNA: TGTGCCAGTACACAGGAGGGGATCGGCTCGAACTATGGCTACACCTTC.

This clone was observed once. The chain uses TRBV25-1 and TRBJ1-2, with TRBD1 as a possible D gene (6 bases). Germline V CDR1 and CDR2: MGHDK, SYGVNS. CDR3 length: 13 amino acids. V was pared by 2 bases and J by 8 bases, with 12 bases between. CDR3 amino acids: CASSEGGGDGYTF. The DNA for the CDR3 is TGTGCCAGCAGTGAAGGCGGGGGCGACGGCTACACCTTC.

The chain joins TRBV3-1 (or the pseudogene TRBV3-2) to TRBJ1-4, with D possibly TRBD1 on 5 matching bases. Germline V gives CDR1 LGHDT, CDR2 YNNKEL (reference sequence). The length of the CDR3 is 14 residues. V was shortened by 4 bases and J by 5 bases, with 11 bases between the two germline ends. This chain's CDR3 is CASSPAGGNEKLFF. As DNA, the CDR3 is TGTGCCAGCAGCCCAGCGGGGGGGAATGAAAAACTGTTTTTT.

This rearrangement joins TRBV7-8 to TRBJ2-1; D not certain. Germline assignment: CDR1 SGHVS and CDR2 FQNEAQ. The CDR3 totals 14 residues. The V end was cut by 5 bases, the J end by 4 bases, with 12 bases between. The CDR3 protein is CASSGTSGYNEQFF. DNA of the CDR3: TGTGCCAGCAGCGGCACCTCTGGGTACAATGAGCAGTTCTTC. The variable domain in full, with the rest retrieved from reference TRBV7-8 and TRBJ2-1, is GAGVSQSPRYKVAKRGQDVALRCDPISGHVSLFWYQQALGQGPEFLTYFQNEAQLDKSGLPSDRFFAERPEGSVSTLKIQRTQQEDSAVYLCASSGTSGYNEQFFGPGTRLTVL.

The CDR3: CTSSPIGGDLLGNQPQHF. In DNA form, the CDR3 reads TGCACCAGCAGCCCGATCGGGGGGGACCTTTTAGGCAATCAGCCCCAGCATTTT. This rearrangement joins TRBV1 to TRBJ1-5. TRBV1 is given as a pseudogene. This CDR3 spans 18 amino acids.

CDR3 DNA sequence: TGTGCCAGCAGCTTATACGCCACAGATACGCAGTATTTT. This codes for CASSLYATDTQYF. This chain uses TRBV7-2 with TRBJ2-3; D is uncertain. CDR1 is SGHTA, CDR2 FQGNSA, per germline. The CDR3 contains 13 residues. Trimming left V 2 bases short and J 2 bases short, with 5 bases between.

V and J are TRBV18 and TRBJ1-4, with D hard to call. This CDR3 contains 13 residues. V gave up 5 bases and J gave up 8 bases, with 12 bases separating them. Germline V gives CDR1 KGHSH, CDR2 LQKENI. CDR3 amino acids: CASSYFAEEKLFF. In DNA form, the CDR3 reads TGTGCCAGCTCATATTTCGCAGAAGAAAAACTGTTTTTT.

The rearrangement joins TRBV19 to TRBJ1-5, with D unclear. Trimming cost V 5 bases and J 0 bases, with 14 bases left between them. Germline V gene sequence: CDR1 LNHDA, CDR2 SQIVND (reference sequence). CDR3 length: 16 residues. Here the CDR3 reads CASSREAGFSNQPQHF. The CDR3 DNA reads as TGTGCCAGTAGTCGGGAGGCGGGGTTTAGCAATCAGCCCCAGCATTTT.

The J gene is TRBJ1-2, the V gene TRBV5-6; the match to TRBD1 covers 8 bases. V lost 4 bases to trimming and J lost 6 bases; unmatched junction nucleotides: 14. The germline gives CDR1 SGHDT, CDR2 YYEEEE. The CDR3 loop spans 16 amino acids. The CDR3 here is CASSVLTTGQGNGYTF. CDR3 DNA sequence: TGTGCCAGCAGCGTGCTGACTACCGGACAGGGAAATGGCTACACCTTC.

J is TRBJ1-2 and V is TRBV30; TRBD1 aligns across 8 bases. CDR1 is GTSNPN, CDR2 SVGIG, per germline (reference sequence). V lost 0 bases to trimming and J lost 3 bases; unmatched junction nucleotides: 3. The CDR3 spans 14 residues. The DNA for the CDR3 is TGTGCCTGGAGTGTAGGGACAGGCTACTATGGCTACACCTTC. Its protein is CAWSVGTGYYGYTF.